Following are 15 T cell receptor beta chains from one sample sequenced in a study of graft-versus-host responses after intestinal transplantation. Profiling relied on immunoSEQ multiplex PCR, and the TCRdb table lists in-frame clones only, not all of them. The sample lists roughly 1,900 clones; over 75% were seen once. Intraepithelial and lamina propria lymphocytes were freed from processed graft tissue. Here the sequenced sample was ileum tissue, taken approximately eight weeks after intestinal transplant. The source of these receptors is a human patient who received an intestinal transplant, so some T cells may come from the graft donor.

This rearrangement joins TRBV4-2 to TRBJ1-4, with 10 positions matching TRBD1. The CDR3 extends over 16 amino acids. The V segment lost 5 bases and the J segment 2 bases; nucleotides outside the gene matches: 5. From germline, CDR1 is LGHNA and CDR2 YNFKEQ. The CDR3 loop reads CASSSTGGSTNEKLFF. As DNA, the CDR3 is TGTGCCAGCAGCTCGACAGGGGGCTCCACTAATGAAAAACTGTTTTTT.

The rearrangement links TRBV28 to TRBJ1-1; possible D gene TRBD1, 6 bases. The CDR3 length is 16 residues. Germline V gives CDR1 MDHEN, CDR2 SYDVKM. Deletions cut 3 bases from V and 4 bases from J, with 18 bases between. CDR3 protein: CASSFFVGRGGTEAFF. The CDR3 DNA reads TGTGCCAGCAGTTTCTTTGTCGGCAGGGGTGGCACTGAAGCTTTCTTT.

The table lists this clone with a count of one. The CDR3 DNA is TGTGCCAGCAGCTTGGCGGCAGGGGTTGGTGGAAACACCATATATTTT. Encoded protein: CASSLAAGVGGNTIYF. This sequence joins TRBV5-5 and TRBJ1-3; TRBD1 might be the D (6 bases). This CDR3 is 16 amino acids long. V was cut by 0 bases and J by 3 bases, with 13 bases left in between. Germline loops: CDR1 SGHKS, CDR2 YYEKEE (reference sequence). The variable domain in full, completed from reference TRBV5-5 and TRBJ1-3, reads DAGVTQSPTHLIKTRGQQVTLRCSPISGHKSVSWYQQVLGQGPQFIFQYYEKEERGRGNFPDRFSARQFPNYSSELNVNALLLGDSALYLCASSLAAGVGGNTIYFGEGSWLTVV.

CDR3 DNA: TGTGCCAGCGCGGAGCGGAGCTACCAAGAGACCCAGTACTTC. It is translated as CASAERSYQETQYF. The chain has TRBV9 and TRBJ2-5; perhaps TRBD2 as D (5 bases). The germline V gene encodes CDR1 SGDLS and CDR2 YYNGEE. Trimming stripped 7 bases from V and 0 bases from J, with 13 bases between. This CDR3 is built from 14 residues. Looking up the rest from reference TRBV9 and TRBJ2-5 gives the full variable domain: DSGVTQTPKHLITATGQRVTLRCSPRSGDLSVYWYQQSLDQGLQFLIQYYNGEERAKGNILERFSAQQFPDLHSELNLSSLELGDSALYFCASAERSYQETQYFGPGTRLLVL.

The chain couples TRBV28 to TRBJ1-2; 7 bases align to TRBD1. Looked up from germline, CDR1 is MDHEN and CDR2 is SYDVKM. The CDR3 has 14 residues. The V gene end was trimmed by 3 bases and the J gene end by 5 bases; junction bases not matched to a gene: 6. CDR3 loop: CASSLRGGKYGYTF. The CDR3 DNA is TGTGCCAGCAGTTTGAGAGGGGGCAAATATGGCTACACCTTC.

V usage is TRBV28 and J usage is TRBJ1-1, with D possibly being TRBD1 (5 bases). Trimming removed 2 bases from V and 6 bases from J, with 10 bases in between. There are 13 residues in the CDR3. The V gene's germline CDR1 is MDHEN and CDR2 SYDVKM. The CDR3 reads CASSLIRGAEAFF. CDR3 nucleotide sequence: TGTGCCAGCAGTTTAATAAGGGGAGCTGAAGCTTTCTTT.

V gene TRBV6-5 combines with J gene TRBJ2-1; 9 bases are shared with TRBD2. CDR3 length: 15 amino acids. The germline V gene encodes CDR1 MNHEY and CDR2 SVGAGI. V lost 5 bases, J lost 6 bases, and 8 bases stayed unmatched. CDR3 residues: CASSPAGGPINEQFF. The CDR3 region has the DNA TGTGCCAGCAGTCCAGCGGGGGGCCCAATCAATGAGCAGTTCTTC.

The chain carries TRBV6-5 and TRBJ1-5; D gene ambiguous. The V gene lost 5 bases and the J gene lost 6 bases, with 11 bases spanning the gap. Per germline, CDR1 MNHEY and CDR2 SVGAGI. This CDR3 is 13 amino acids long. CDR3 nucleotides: TGTGCCAGCAGTGCCGAAAACAGTCAGCCCCAGCATTTT. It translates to CASSAENSQPQHF.

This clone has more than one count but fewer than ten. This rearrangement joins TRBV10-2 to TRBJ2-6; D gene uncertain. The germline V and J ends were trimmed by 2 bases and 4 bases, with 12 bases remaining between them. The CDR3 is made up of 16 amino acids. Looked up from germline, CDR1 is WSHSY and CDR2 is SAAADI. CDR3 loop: CASSEIGLEGANVLTF. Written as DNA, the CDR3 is TGCGCCAGCAGTGAGATAGGGCTGGAAGGGGCCAACGTCCTGACTTTC.

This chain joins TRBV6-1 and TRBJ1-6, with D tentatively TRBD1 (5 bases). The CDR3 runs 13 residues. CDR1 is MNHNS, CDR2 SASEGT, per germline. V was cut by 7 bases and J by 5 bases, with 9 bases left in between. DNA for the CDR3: TGTGCCAGCAAACAGGCCCATAATTCACCCCTCCACTTT. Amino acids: CASKQAHNSPLHF.

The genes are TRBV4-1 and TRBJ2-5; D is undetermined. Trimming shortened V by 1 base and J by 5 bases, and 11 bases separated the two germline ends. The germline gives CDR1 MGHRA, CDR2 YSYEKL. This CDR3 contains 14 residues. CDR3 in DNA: TGCGCCAGCAGCCAAGTTGTGGCTTTGGAGACCCAGTACTTC. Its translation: CASSQVVALETQYF.

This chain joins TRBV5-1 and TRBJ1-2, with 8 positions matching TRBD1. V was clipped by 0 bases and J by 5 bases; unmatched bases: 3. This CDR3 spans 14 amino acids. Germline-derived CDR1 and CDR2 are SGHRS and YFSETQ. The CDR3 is CASSLAGQVYGYTF. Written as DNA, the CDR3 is TGCGCCAGCAGCTTGGCGGGACAGGTGTATGGCTACACCTTC.

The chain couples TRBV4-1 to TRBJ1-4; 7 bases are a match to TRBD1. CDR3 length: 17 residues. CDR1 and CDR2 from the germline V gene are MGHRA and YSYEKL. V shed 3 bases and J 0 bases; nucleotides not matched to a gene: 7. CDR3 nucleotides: TGCGCCAGCAGCCAGGAGCTCGGGACAGCAACTAATGAAAAACTGTTTTTT. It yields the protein CASSQELGTATNEKLFF.

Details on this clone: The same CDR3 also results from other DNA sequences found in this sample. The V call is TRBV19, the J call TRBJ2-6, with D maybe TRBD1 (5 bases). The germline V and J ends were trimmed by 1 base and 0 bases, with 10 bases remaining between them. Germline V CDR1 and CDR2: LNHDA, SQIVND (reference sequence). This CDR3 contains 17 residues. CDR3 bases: TGTGCCAGTAGTATAGGTACAGGTAACTCTGGGGCCAACGTCCTGACTTTC. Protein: CASSIGTGNSGANVLTF.

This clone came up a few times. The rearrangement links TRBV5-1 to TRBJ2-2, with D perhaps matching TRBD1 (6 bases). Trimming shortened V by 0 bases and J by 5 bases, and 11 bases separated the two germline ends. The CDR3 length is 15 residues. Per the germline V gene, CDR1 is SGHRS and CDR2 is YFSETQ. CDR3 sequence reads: CASSLDVRGTGELFF. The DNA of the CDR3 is TGCGCCAGCAGCTTGGATGTAAGGGGGACCGGGGAGCTGTTTTTT.